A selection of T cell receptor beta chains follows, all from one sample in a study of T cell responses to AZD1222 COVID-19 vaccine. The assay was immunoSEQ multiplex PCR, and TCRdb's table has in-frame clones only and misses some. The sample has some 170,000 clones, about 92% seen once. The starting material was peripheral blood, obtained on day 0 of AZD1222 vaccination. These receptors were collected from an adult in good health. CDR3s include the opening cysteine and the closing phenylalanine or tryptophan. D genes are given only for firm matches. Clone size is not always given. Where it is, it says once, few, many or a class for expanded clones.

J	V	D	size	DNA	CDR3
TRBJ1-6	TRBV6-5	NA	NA	TGTGCCAGCCAAGACCTTATGGGGTCACCCCTCCACTTT	CASQDLMGSPLHF
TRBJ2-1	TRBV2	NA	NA	TGTGCCAGCAGGGGGGGCCTCTCCAATGAGCAGTTCTTC	CASRGGLSNEQFF
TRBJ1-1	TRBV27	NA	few	TGTGCCAGCAGTTTTTTTAGGGGGTCTGAAGCTTTCTTT	CASSFFRGSEAFF
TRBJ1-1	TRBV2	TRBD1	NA	TGTGCCAGCAGTGTCCAGGGGGCAAACACTGAAGCTTTCTTT	CASSVQGANTEAFF
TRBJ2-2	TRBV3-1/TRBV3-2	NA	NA	TGTGCCAGCAACACAGGGTCCGGGGAGCTGTTTTTT	CASNTGSGELFF
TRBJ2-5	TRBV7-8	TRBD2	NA	TGTGCCAGCAGCTTCGGACTAGCGGGGCCCCAGGAGACCCAGTACTTC	CASSFGLAGPQETQYF
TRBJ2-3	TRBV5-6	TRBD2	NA	TGTGCCAGCAGCTCTAGCGGGGGGGCAGGTACGCAGTATTTT	CASSSSGGAGTQYF
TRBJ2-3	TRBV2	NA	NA	TGTGCCAGCAGTGAAGAGAGAAGGAGAAACACGGATTTT	CASSEERRRNTDF
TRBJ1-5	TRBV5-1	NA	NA	TGCGCCAGCAGCTCGGAGGGAGAAGACAATCAGCCCCAGCATTTT	CASSSEGEDNQPQHF
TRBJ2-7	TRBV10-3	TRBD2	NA	TGTGCCATCAGTGAGTCGCGGGGGGAGCAGTACTTC	CAISESRGEQYF
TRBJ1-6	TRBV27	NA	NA	TGTGCCAGCAGTTTATGGACTGAGGGTTCACCCCTCCACTTT	CASSLWTEGSPLHF
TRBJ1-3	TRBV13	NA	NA	TGTGCCAGCAGCTTTACTGGAAACACCATATATTTT	CASSFTGNTIYF
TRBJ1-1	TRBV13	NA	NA	TGTGCCAGCAGCAACAGGGCGGGCACTGAAGCTTTCTTT	CASSNRAGTEAFF
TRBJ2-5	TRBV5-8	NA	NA	TGTGCCAGCAGCGGGAACCCACAGGTTAGGGGAGAGACCCAGTACTTC	CASSGNPQVRGETQYF
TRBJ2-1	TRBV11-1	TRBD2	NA	TGTGCCAGCAGCTTAGTTCGGGGACTATTAAATGAGCAGTTCTTC	CASSLVRGLLNEQFF
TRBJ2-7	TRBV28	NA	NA	TGTGCCAGCAGGCACCGGGACGAGCAGTACTTC	CASRHRDEQYF
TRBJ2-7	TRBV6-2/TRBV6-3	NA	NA	TGTGCCAGCAGTTACGCGGGGCCGGGGGTGGTCTACGAGCAGTACTTC	CASSYAGPGVVYEQYF
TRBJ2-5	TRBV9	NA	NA	TGTGCCAGCAGCGTAGAACAGAAACAAGAGACCCAGTACTTC	CASSVEQKQETQYF
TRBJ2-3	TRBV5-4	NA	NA	TGTGCCAGCAGCACGGTTGGGGTTACGCAGTATTTT	CASSTVGVTQYF
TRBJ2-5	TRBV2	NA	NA	TGTGCCAGCAAGGGACCTAGCGTTGCGCAAGAGACCCAGTACTTC	CASKGPSVAQETQYF
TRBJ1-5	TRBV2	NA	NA	TGTGCCAGCAGTGGGGCAAGTCGGGATCAGCCCCAGCATTTT	CASSGASRDQPQHF
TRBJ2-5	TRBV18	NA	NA	TGTGCCAGCTCACCACCGAGGGTGCTAGGGCAAGAGACCCAGTACTTC	CASSPPRVLGQETQYF
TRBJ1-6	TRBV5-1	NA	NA	TGCGCCAGCAGCTTGGAGATTGTGGGGAATTCACCCCTCCACTTT	CASSLEIVGNSPLHF
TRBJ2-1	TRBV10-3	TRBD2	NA	TGTGCCATCAGTCCCCGCGGGAGCGGGGGGGGCAATGAGCAGTTCTTC	CAISPRGSGGGNEQFF
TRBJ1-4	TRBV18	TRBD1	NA	TGTGCCAGCTCGCCTGGACAGGGGGAAAAACTGTTTTTT	CASSPGQGEKLFF
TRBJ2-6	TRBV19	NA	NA	TGTGCCAGTAGTATAGCGCTTCCGGGACACAGCTCTGGGGCCAACGTCCTGACTTTC	CASSIALPGHSSGANVLTF
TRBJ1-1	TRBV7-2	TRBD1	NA	TGTGCCAGCAGCCTTAACAGGGGGATGAACACTGAAGCTTTCTTT	CASSLNRGMNTEAFF
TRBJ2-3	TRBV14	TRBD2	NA	TGTGCCAGCAGCCCCGGGACTAGCGTCGGAGATACGCAGTATTTT	CASSPGTSVGDTQYF
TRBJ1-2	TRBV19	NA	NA	TGTGCCAGTGGAGCGGGATTGGGTAACTATGGCTACACCTTC	CASGAGLGNYGYTF
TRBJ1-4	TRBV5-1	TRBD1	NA	TGCGCCAGCAGCCCCTACGGACAGGCCGAAAAACTGTTTTTT	CASSPYGQAEKLFF
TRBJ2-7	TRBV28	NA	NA	TGTGCCAGCAGTTTCTTAGGGGCAAGCTCCTACGAGCAGTACTTC	CASSFLGASSYEQYF
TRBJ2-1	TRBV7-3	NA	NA	TGTGCCAGCAGCTTAAGGGCTAGCGAGAACAATGAGCAGTTCTTC	CASSLRASENNEQFF
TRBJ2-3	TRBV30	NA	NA	TGTGCCTGGAGTGTTTGGAGAGGCGCAGATACGCAGTATTTT	CAWSVWRGADTQYF
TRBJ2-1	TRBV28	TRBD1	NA	TGTGCCAGCAGTTCACCCGGGACAGGGGGTTCGAATGAGCAGTTCTTC	CASSSPGTGGSNEQFF
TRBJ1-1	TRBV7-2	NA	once	TGTGCCAGCAGCAGACAGCTGAACACTGAAGCTTTCTTT	CASSRQLNTEAFF
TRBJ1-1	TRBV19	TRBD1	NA	TGTGCCAGTAGTCCCCGGACAGGGCGTGGGACTGAAGCTTTCTTT	CASSPRTGRGTEAFF
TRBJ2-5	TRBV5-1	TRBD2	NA	TGCGCCAGCAGCTCCGGGCTAGCGGGGGTGGAGACCCAGTACTTC	CASSSGLAGVETQYF
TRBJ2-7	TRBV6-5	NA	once	TGTGCCAGCAGTTACTCGTCCGGAGCAGGGTACTACGAGCAGTACTTC	CASSYSSGAGYYEQYF
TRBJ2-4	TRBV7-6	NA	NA	TGTGCCAGCAGCTTAAGCACCCCGGGAAGGGGAGACCTAGCCAAAAACATTCAGTACTTC	CASSLSTPGRGDLAKNIQYF
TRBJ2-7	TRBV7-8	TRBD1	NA	TGTGCCAGCAGCTTAGGGCTCGACAGGGCCAACTCCTACGAGCAGTACTTC	CASSLGLDRANSYEQYF
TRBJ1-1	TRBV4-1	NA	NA	TGCGCCAGCAGCCAAGGGGTAGTTACGAGAACTGAAGCTTTCTTT	CASSQGVVTRTEAFF
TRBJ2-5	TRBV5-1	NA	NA	TGCGCCAGCACCCCAGGTTTGGGGGAGGTCGGGACCCAGTACTTC	CASTPGLGEVGTQYF
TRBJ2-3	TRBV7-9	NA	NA	TGTGCCAGCAGCAATGGAGGGGTCCTCCGAGGAGCAGATACGCAGTATTTT	CASSNGGVLRGADTQYF
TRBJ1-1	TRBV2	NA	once	TGTGCCAGTATAAGGGACTCGAACACTGAAGCTTTCTTT	CASIRDSNTEAFF
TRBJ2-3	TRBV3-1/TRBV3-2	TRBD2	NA	TGTGCCAGCAGTCCTACTAGCGGGAGATCAGATACGCAGTATTTT	CASSPTSGRSDTQYF
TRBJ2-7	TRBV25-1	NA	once	TGTGCCAGCAGTGACGCCTACGAGCAGTACTTC	CASSDAYEQYF
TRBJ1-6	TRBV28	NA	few	TGTGCCAGCAGTTTCGACAGCCGGACGATAAATTCACCCCTCCACTTT	CASSFDSRTINSPLHF
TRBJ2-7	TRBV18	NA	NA	TGTGCCAGCTCACCACCGGGGATAGGCTACGAGCAGTACTTC	CASSPPGIGYEQYF
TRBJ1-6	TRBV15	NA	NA	TGTGCCACCAGCAGGAGACGGGGGCCGGATTCACCCCTCCACTTT	CATSRRRGPDSPLHF
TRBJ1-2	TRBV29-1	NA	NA	TGCAGCGCCGAATCAGGGTATTATGGCTACACCTTC	CSAESGYYGYTF
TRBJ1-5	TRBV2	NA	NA	TGTGCCAGCAGTCGGGGGGCTCAGCCCCAGCATTTT	CASSRGAQPQHF
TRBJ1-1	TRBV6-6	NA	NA	TGTGCCAGCAGTACACAGATGAACACTGAAGCTTTCTTT	CASSTQMNTEAFF
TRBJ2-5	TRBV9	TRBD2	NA	TGTGCCAGCAGCGTAGGAAGCGGGGGGACTCAAGAGACCCAGTACTTC	CASSVGSGGTQETQYF
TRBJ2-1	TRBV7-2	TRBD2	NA	TGTGCCAGCAGCCCCAGGACTAGCGGGGCCTCCTACAATGAGCAGTTCTTC	CASSPRTSGASYNEQFF
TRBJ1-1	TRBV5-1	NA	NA	TGCGCCAGCAGCTCCCTACCGACGGTGAACACTGAAGCTTTCTTT	CASSSLPTVNTEAFF
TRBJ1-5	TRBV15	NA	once	TGTGCCACCAGCACACCGGGACATAATCAGCCCCAGCATTTT	CATSTPGHNQPQHF
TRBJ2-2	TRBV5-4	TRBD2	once	TGTGCCAGCAGCCCAGCGGGGGGGCAGGTCGGGGAGCTGTTTTTT	CASSPAGGQVGELFF
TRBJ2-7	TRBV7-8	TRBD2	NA	TGTGCCAGCAGCGCAAAGCGGGGTATTGGTCACGAGCAGTACTTC	CASSAKRGIGHEQYF
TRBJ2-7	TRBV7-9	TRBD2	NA	TGTGCCAGCAGCTTAAGTTATAGCGGGGAAGGCGAGCAGTACTTC	CASSLSYSGEGEQYF